Listed below are T cell receptor beta chains from one sample, sequenced in a study of glioma-infiltrating T cells. TCRdb redid the calling of the multiplex PCR reads with MiXCR, one entry per CDR3 protein. This repertoire shows some 10,000 distinct CDR3 sequences, under 65% found once; its top ten account for less than 25%. Sequences were obtained from glioma tissue, nonneoplastic brain tissue, or PBMCs (not recorded which). These receptors were obtained from a human donor with low-grade glioma or glioblastoma, undergoing nonglioma brain surgery, or in good health (not recorded which). Each CDR3 is given with its conserved first and last residue. Fields, in order: D gene, J gene, V gene, clone size, CDR3 protein, CDR3 DNA. A D gene is named only where the DNA matches it firmly. Not every row has a clone size; where given, it reads once, few, many or a size class.

d_gene: .
j_gene: TRBJ2-1
v_gene: TRBV28
abundance: .
CDR3aa: CASSLLPERGNEQFF
CDR3nt: TGTGCCAGCAGTTTATTGCCGGAAAGGGGCAATGAGCAGTTCTTC

d_gene: TRBD2
j_gene: TRBJ2-3
v_gene: TRBV2
abundance: once
CDR3aa: CASSRTSVGTDTQYF
CDR3nt: TGTGCCAGCAGTCGGACTAGCGTAGGCACAGATACTCAGTATTTT

d_gene: .
j_gene: TRBJ2-7
v_gene: TRBV7-6
abundance: .
CDR3aa: CASSLGREYKQYF
CDR3nt: TGTGCCAGCAGCTTAGGACGGGAGTACAAGCAGTATTTC

d_gene: .
j_gene: TRBJ2-7
v_gene: TRBV6-1
abundance: many
CDR3aa: CASSLAGRAGYEQYF
CDR3nt: TGTGCCAGCAGCCTCGCCGGGCGGGCGGGCTACGAGCAGTACTTC

d_gene: .
j_gene: TRBJ1-2
v_gene: TRBV10-3
abundance: .
CDR3aa: CAISESKRSGYTF
CDR3nt: TGTGCAATCAGTGAAAGTAAACGCTCTGGCTACACCTTC

d_gene: .
j_gene: TRBJ1-1
v_gene: TRBV3-1
abundance: medium-sized
CDR3aa: CASSQAWRDTEAFF
CDR3nt: TGTGCCAGCAGCCAAGCCTGGAGGGACACTGAAGCTTTCTTT

d_gene: .
j_gene: TRBJ2-1
v_gene: TRBV2
abundance: many
CDR3aa: CASSEGVYYNEQLF
CDR3nt: TGTGCCAGCAGTGAAGGGGTCTACTACAATGAGCAGCTCTTC

d_gene: .
j_gene: TRBJ1-2
v_gene: TRBV14
abundance: .
CDR3aa: CASIQDRHPSDYGYTF
CDR3nt: TGTGCCAGCATCCAAGATCGCCACCCATCAGACTATGGCTACACCTTC

d_gene: .
j_gene: TRBJ1-1
v_gene: TRBV20-1
abundance: medium-sized
CDR3aa: CSDSAAVVTEAFF
CDR3nt: TGCAGTGATTCGGCCGCCGTAGTCACTGAAGCTTTCTTT

d_gene: TRBD2
j_gene: TRBJ2-7
v_gene: TRBV3-1
abundance: .
CDR3aa: CASSPRALAGKPKQYF
CDR3nt: TGTGCCAGCAGCCCGAGAGCTCTAGCGGGAAAGCCCAAGCAGTACTTC

d_gene: .
j_gene: TRBJ2-1
v_gene: TRBV7-3
abundance: few
CDR3aa: CASSLSGGIHNEQFF
CDR3nt: TGTGCCAGCAGCTTGTCTGGAGGAATACACAATGAGCAGTTCTTC

d_gene: .
j_gene: TRBJ1-1
v_gene: TRBV14
abundance: .
CDR3aa: CARSQEREGTPEAFF
CDR3nt: TGTGCCAGGAGCCAAGAGAGGGAAGGAACACCTGAAGCTTTCTTT

d_gene: .
j_gene: TRBJ2-5
v_gene: TRBV6-1
abundance: medium-sized
CDR3aa: CASNPGETQYF
CDR3nt: TGTGCCAGCAATCCCGGAGAGACCCAGTACTTC

d_gene: .
j_gene: TRBJ2-3
v_gene: TRBV5-4
abundance: .
CDR3aa: CAISLVTDTQYF
CDR3nt: TGTGCCATCAGCTTGGTTACAGATACGCAGTATTTT

d_gene: TRBD1
j_gene: TRBJ1-1
v_gene: TRBV19
abundance: many
CDR3aa: CASSMGTVNTEAFF
CDR3nt: TGTGCCAGTAGTATGGGGACAGTGAACACTGAAGCTTTCTTT

d_gene: .
j_gene: TRBJ2-1
v_gene: TRBV18
abundance: .
CDR3aa: CASSPPSPIYNEELF
CDR3nt: TGTGCCAGCTCACCACCTAGCCCAATTTACAATGAGGAGTTATTC

d_gene: .
j_gene: TRBJ1-5
v_gene: TRBV20-1
abundance: many
CDR3aa: CSALPPDIRSSNQPQHF
CDR3nt: TGCAGTGCCCTTCCACCGGACATTCGGTCTAGCAATCAGCCCCAGCATTTT

d_gene: .
j_gene: TRBJ2-1
v_gene: TRBV29-1
abundance: many
CDR3aa: CSVTRDNEQFF
CDR3nt: TGCAGCGTTACGAGGGACAATGAGCAGTTCTTC

d_gene: TRBD1
j_gene: TRBJ2-5
v_gene: TRBV28
abundance: .
CDR3aa: CASSFGKRGHQYF
CDR3nt: TGTGCCAGCAGTTTCGGCAAAAGGGGGCACCAGTACTTC

d_gene: .
j_gene: TRBJ2-3
v_gene: TRBV12-3/TRBV12-4
abundance: many
CDR3aa: CASGTRDTQYF
CDR3nt: TGTGCCAGCGGGACGAGGGATACGCAGTATTTT

d_gene: TRBD1
j_gene: TRBJ1-1
v_gene: TRBV20-1
abundance: large
CDR3aa: CSAPTGEVNTEAFF
CDR3nt: TGCAGTGCTCCGACAGGGGAGGTGAACACTGAAGCTTTCTTT

d_gene: TRBD1
j_gene: TRBJ2-7
v_gene: TRBV20-1
abundance: once
CDR3aa: CSARGWGNRGPPLVEQYF
CDR3nt: TGCAGTGCTAGAGGTTGGGGGAACAGGGGGCCGCCCCTCGTCGAGCAGTACTTC

d_gene: .
j_gene: TRBJ1-1
v_gene: TRBV29-1
abundance: many
CDR3aa: CSVEWQLNTEAFF
CDR3nt: TGCAGCGTTGAATGGCAGTTAAACACTGAAGCTTTCTTT

d_gene: TRBD1
j_gene: TRBJ2-2
v_gene: TRBV2
abundance: .
CDR3aa: CASRDGGTGEAGKLFF
CDR3nt: TGTGCCAGCCGGGACGGAGGGACAGGGGAAGCCGGGAAGCTGTTTTTT

d_gene: .
j_gene: TRBJ2-5
v_gene: TRBV12-3/TRBV12-4
abundance: .
CDR3aa: CATDASGSQEAQYF
CDR3nt: TGTGCCACCGATGCATCGGGATCCCAAGAGGCCCAGTACTTC

d_gene: .
j_gene: TRBJ2-7
v_gene: TRBV28
abundance: .
CDR3aa: CASQVRGGEQHF
CDR3nt: TGTGCCAGCCAGGTCAGGGGAGGAGAGCAGCACTTC

d_gene: TRBD2
j_gene: TRBJ2-5
v_gene: TRBV7-2
abundance: many
CDR3aa: CASSLLAGGHLQETQYF
CDR3nt: TGTGCCAGCAGCTTGTTAGCGGGAGGCCACCTCCAAGAGACCCAGTACTTC

d_gene: .
j_gene: TRBJ1-6
v_gene: TRBV6-1
abundance: large
CDR3aa: CASRDMGSPLHF
CDR3nt: TGTGCCAGCAGGGACATGGGTTCACCCCTCCACTTT

d_gene: .
j_gene: TRBJ2-3
v_gene: TRBV2
abundance: .
CDR3aa: CASNLGGVNTDRQYF
CDR3nt: TGTGCCAGCAATCTAGGGGGAGTGAACACAGATAGGCAGTATTTT

d_gene: TRBD1
j_gene: TRBJ2-3
v_gene: TRBV29-1
abundance: many
CDR3aa: CSVEVVSGGETDTQYF
CDR3nt: TGCAGCGTTGAGGTGGTGTCAGGGGGCGAGACAGATACGCAGTATTTT

d_gene: TRBD2
j_gene: TRBJ2-7
v_gene: TRBV28
abundance: .
CDR3aa: CASSVTLLAGGAYEQYF
CDR3nt: TGTGCCAGCAGTGTCACCTTACTAGCGGGAGGTGCCTACGAGCAGTACTTC

d_gene: .
j_gene: TRBJ1-1
v_gene: TRBV12-3/TRBV12-4
abundance: .
CDR3aa: CASSLIQNTESFF
CDR3nt: TGTGCCAGTAGTTTAATCCAGAACACTGAATCTTTCTTT

d_gene: .
j_gene: TRBJ2-7
v_gene: TRBV7-9
abundance: medium-sized
CDR3aa: CASSLQQDEQYF
CDR3nt: TGTGCCAGCAGCTTACAACAGGACGAGCAGTACTTC

d_gene: .
j_gene: TRBJ2-7
v_gene: TRBV7-2
abundance: many
CDR3aa: CASSSPLAGVYGQYF
CDR3nt: TGTGCCAGCAGCTCCCCCCTGGCAGGGGTCTACGGGCAGTACTTC

d_gene: .
j_gene: TRBJ1-2
v_gene: TRBV24-1
abundance: .
CDR3aa: CATSDFTTPTEAPNYGYTF
CDR3nt: TGTGCCACCAGTGATTTCACAACCCCGACTGAAGCACCCAACTATGGCTACACCTTC

d_gene: .
j_gene: TRBJ2-1
v_gene: TRBV20-1
abundance: large
CDR3aa: CSAPTHNEQFF
CDR3nt: TGCAGTGCGCCTACTCACAATGAGCAGTTCTTC

d_gene: .
j_gene: TRBJ1-3
v_gene: TRBV7-2
abundance: .
CDR3aa: CASSLGPGSSGETIYF
CDR3nt: TGTGCCAGCAGCTTAGGTCCAGGGAGCTCTGGAGAAACCATATATTTT

d_gene: .
j_gene: TRBJ1-1
v_gene: TRBV20-1
abundance: .
CDR3aa: CSASWGTEAFF
CDR3nt: TGCAGTGCTTCATGGGGGACTGAAGCTTTCTTT

d_gene: .
j_gene: TRBJ1-1
v_gene: TRBV7-8
abundance: medium-sized
CDR3aa: CASTIEGRLHLNTEAFF
CDR3nt: TGTGCCAGCACCATAGAGGGAAGGTTACACTTGAACACTGAAGCTTTCTTT

d_gene: TRBD1
j_gene: TRBJ1-1
v_gene: TRBV11-2
abundance: .
CDR3aa: CASRGEDRANTEALF
CDR3nt: TGCGCCAGCCGAGGGGAAGACAGGGCTAACACTGAAGCTTTGTTT

d_gene: TRBD1
j_gene: TRBJ1-5
v_gene: TRBV10-3
abundance: .
CDR3aa: CSIGGQGPGQPQHF
CDR3nt: TGTTCCATCGGGGGACAGGGGCCTGGCCAGCCCCAGCATTTT

d_gene: .
j_gene: TRBJ2-5
v_gene: TRBV20-1
abundance: .
CDR3aa: CSAPLHTTTVGTQYF
CDR3nt: TGCAGTGCTCCCCTTCATACTACCACGGTTGGGACCCAGTACTTC

d_gene: TRBD2
j_gene: TRBJ2-6
v_gene: TRBV3-1
abundance: .
CDR3aa: CASSQQGLAGNGADVLTF
CDR3nt: TGTGCCAGCAGCCAACAGGGACTAGCGGGAAATGGGGCCGACGTCCTAACTTTC

d_gene: .
j_gene: TRBJ2-1
v_gene: TRBV30
abundance: many
CDR3aa: CAWSPIWGNEQFF
CDR3nt: TGTGCCTGGAGTCCAATCTGGGGCAATGAGCAGTTCTTC

d_gene: .
j_gene: TRBJ1-2
v_gene: TRBV14
abundance: .
CDR3aa: CASSHDLPGTVYTF
CDR3nt: TGTGCCAGCAGCCATGATCTTCCGGGTACGGTCTACACCTTC

d_gene: .
j_gene: TRBJ1-3
v_gene: TRBV27
abundance: .
CDR3aa: CASSLRGAGNTIYF
CDR3nt: TGTGCCAGCAGTTTAAGGGGAGCTGGAAACACCATATATTTT

d_gene: .
j_gene: TRBJ1-3
v_gene: TRBV3-1
abundance: medium-sized
CDR3aa: CASSLSSSGNTIYF
CDR3nt: TGTGCCAGCAGCCTTTCGAGCTCTGGAAACACCATATATTTT

d_gene: .
j_gene: TRBJ2-3
v_gene: TRBV6-5
abundance: once
CDR3aa: CARSYGGDRNTQYF
CDR3nt: TGTGCCAGAAGTTACGGCGGAGACCGGAATACGCAGTATTTT

d_gene: TRBD2
j_gene: TRBJ2-7
v_gene: TRBV10-3
abundance: many
CDR3aa: CAISESAASGLYEQYF
CDR3nt: TGTGCCATCAGTGAGTCGGCGGCTAGCGGATTATACGAGCAGTACTTC

d_gene: TRBD1
j_gene: TRBJ1-4
v_gene: TRBV27
abundance: .
CDR3aa: CASSFGTGRATNEKLFF
CDR3nt: TGTGCCAGCAGCTTCGGGACAGGCCGCGCAACTAATGAAAAACTGTTTTTT

d_gene: TRBD1
j_gene: TRBJ1-2
v_gene: TRBV30
abundance: .
CDR3aa: CALRFNRGLRGYTF
CDR3nt: TGTGCCTTGAGGTTCAACAGGGGACTGCGTGGCTACACCTTC

d_gene: .
j_gene: TRBJ2-7
v_gene: TRBV6-6
abundance: medium-sized
CDR3aa: CASSYSVGRGSYEQYF
CDR3nt: TGTGCCAGCAGTTACTCTGTCGGGAGAGGCTCCTACGAGCAGTACTTC

d_gene: .
j_gene: TRBJ1-2
v_gene: TRBV9
abundance: many
CDR3aa: CASSVGWGRRNGYTF
CDR3nt: TGTGCCAGCAGCGTAGGATGGGGTCGGAGAAATGGCTACACCTTC

d_gene: .
j_gene: TRBJ2-3
v_gene: TRBV28
abundance: once
CDR3aa: CASILLSFNTQYF
CDR3nt: TGTGCCAGCATTTTATTGTCATTTAATACGCAGTATTTT

d_gene: .
j_gene: TRBJ1-5
v_gene: TRBV7-2
abundance: .
CDR3aa: CASSADPGSHKPQHF
CDR3nt: TGTGCCAGCAGCGCAGACCCGGGATCGCATAAGCCCCAGCATTTT

d_gene: .
j_gene: TRBJ2-6
v_gene: TRBV19
abundance: .
CDR3aa: CASSVKRVSSGANVLTF
CDR3nt: TGTGCCAGTAGTGTCAAAAGGGTGAGCTCTGGGGCCAACGTCCTGACTTTC

d_gene: .
j_gene: TRBJ2-7
v_gene: TRBV14
abundance: .
CDR3aa: CASSQEGPYERYF
CDR3nt: TGTGCCAGTAGCCAAGAAGGACCCTACGAGCGGTACTTC

d_gene: TRBD2
j_gene: TRBJ2-3
v_gene: TRBV7-9
abundance: .
CDR3aa: CVSSQTSTDKKYF
CDR3nt: TGTGTCAGCAGCCAGACTAGCACAGATAAGAAGTATTTT

d_gene: .
j_gene: TRBJ2-1
v_gene: TRBV12-3/TRBV12-4
abundance: many
CDR3aa: CASSSRGKRVIYNEQFF
CDR3nt: TGTGCCAGCAGCTCCCGAGGGAAGCGGGTCATCTACAATGAGCAGTTCTTC

d_gene: .
j_gene: TRBJ2-5
v_gene: TRBV6-1
abundance: medium-sized
CDR3aa: CASSHEGMKETQYF
CDR3nt: TGTGCCAGCAGTCATGAGGGAATGAAAGAGACCCAGTACTTC